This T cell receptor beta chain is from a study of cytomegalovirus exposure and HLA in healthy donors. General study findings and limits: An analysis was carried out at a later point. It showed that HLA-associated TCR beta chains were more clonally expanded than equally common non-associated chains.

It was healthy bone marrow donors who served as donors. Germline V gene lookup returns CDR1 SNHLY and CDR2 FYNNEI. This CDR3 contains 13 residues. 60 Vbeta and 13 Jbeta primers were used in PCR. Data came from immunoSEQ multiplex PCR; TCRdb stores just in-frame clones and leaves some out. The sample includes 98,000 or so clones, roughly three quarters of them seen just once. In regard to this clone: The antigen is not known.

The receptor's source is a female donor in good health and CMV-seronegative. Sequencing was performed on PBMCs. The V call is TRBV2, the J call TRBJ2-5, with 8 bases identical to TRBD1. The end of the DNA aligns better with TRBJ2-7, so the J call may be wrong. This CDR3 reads CASSEDRDYEQYF. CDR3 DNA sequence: TGTGCCAGCAGTGAGGACAGGGACTACGAGCAGTACTTC.